Following are 29 T cell receptor beta chains from one sample sequenced in a study of T cell responses to AZD1222 COVID-19 vaccine. Clones were read by immunoSEQ multiplex PCR, and TCRdb kept only the in-frame ones, dropping some. The sample consists of approximately 98,000 clones, roughly 84% of them appearing once. The sample consisted of peripheral blood, taken on day 0 of AZD1222 vaccination. The source is an adult in good health.

Only a few counts were recorded for this clone. V is TRBV28 and J is TRBJ1-5, with 9 nucleotides matching TRBD1. The germline CDR1 and CDR2 sequences are MDHEN and SYDVKM. After removal of 6 bases from V and 0 bases from J, the junction contained 12 bases not matched to a gene. This CDR3 has 18 amino acids. The CDR3 nucleotides are TGTGCCAGCAGGAAGACACAGGGGGCTATCTATAGCAATCAGCCCCAGCATTTT. Translated, it gives CASRKTQGAIYSNQPQHF.

This clone came up once. This sequence joins TRBV28 and TRBJ2-7, with D tentatively TRBD1 or TRBD2 (5 bases each). The V gene's germline CDR1 is MDHEN and CDR2 SYDVKM. With 6 bases removed from V and 5 bases from J, the gap between germline ends came to 11 bases. The length of the CDR3 is 12 residues. This CDR3 is CASRRGRDEQYF. The CDR3 nucleotides are TGTGCCAGCAGGAGGGGACGTGACGAGCAGTACTTC.

There are a few counts of this clone. The V and J genes are TRBV14 and TRBJ2-7; D remains ambiguous. V was pared by 4 bases and J by 3 bases, with 13 bases between. The CDR3 totals 14 residues. Germline V gene sequence: CDR1 SGHDN, CDR2 FVKESK. The DNA for the CDR3 is TGTGCCAGCAGCCCCCGATACTCCAGCTACGAGCAGTACTTC. Protein product: CASSPRYSSYEQYF.

The gene calls are TRBV5-1 and TRBJ1-1; 10 nucleotides align to TRBD1. CDR3 length equals 15 residues. Trimming cost V 3 bases and J 0 bases; bases outside gene matches: 2. Germline V gene sequence: CDR1 SGHRS, CDR2 YFSETQ. In nucleotides, the CDR3 is TGCGCCAGCAGCTCGGGACAGGGGTTGAACACTGAAGCTTTCTTT. Amino acid sequence: CASSSGQGLNTEAFF. The whole variable domain, remainder taken from reference TRBV5-1 and TRBJ1-1, is KAGVTQTPRYLIKTRGQQVTLSCSPISGHRSVSWYQQTPGQGLQFLFEYFSETQRNKGNFPGRFSGRQFSNSRSEMNVSTLELGDSALYLCASSSGQGLNTEAFFGQGTRLTVV.

This chain uses TRBV13 with TRBJ2-1, with D possibly TRBD2 on 5 matching bases. This CDR3 comprises 13 residues. The germline gives CDR1 PRHDT, CDR2 FYEKMQ (reference sequence). V lost 6 bases, J lost 6 bases, and 12 bases lay in between. The CDR3 protein is CASRDLASNEQFF. The CDR3, as DNA: TGTGCCAGCAGGGACCTAGCTTCCAATGAGCAGTTCTTC.

The rearrangement links TRBV2 to TRBJ2-7, with D possibly being TRBD1 (6 bases). The CDR3 runs 14 residues. V was pared by 6 bases and J by 1 base, with 13 bases between. Per germline, CDR1 SNHLY and CDR2 FYNNEI. The DNA of the CDR3 is TGTGCCAGCAGGGAGGTACAGGGTTCCTACGAGCAGTACTTC. It codes for CASREVQGSYEQYF.

J is TRBJ2-5 and V is TRBV24-1, with D perhaps being TRBD1 or TRBD2 (6 bases each). This CDR3 has 15 amino acids. The germline V gene encodes CDR1 KGHDR and CDR2 SFDVKD. V was clipped by 7 bases and J by 2 bases, with 16 bases between them. The CDR3 DNA is TGTGCCACCAGCAGGATTACAGGGACTCAAGAGACCCAGTACTTC. Translating gives CATSRITGTQETQYF.

This sequence joins TRBV4-1 and TRBJ1-2; D is possibly TRBD1 (5 bases). Germline loops: CDR1 MGHRA, CDR2 YSYEKL. Trimming removed 2 bases from V and 5 bases from J, with 12 bases in between. There are 14 residues in the CDR3. For the CDR3, the DNA is TGCGCCAGCAGCCAACAGACAGCCGGGTATGGCTACACCTTC. Amino acids: CASSQQTAGYGYTF.

The chain uses TRBV5-8 and TRBJ1-6; 10 bases are shared with TRBD1. The trim removed 5 bases at V and 0 bases at J, leaving 5 bases unmatched. The germline V gene has CDR1 SGHTS and CDR2 YDEGEE. CDR3 size: 17 residues. DNA for the CDR3: TGTGCCAGCAGGACCGGACAGGGGGACTCCTATAATTCACCCCTCCACTTT. Amino acid sequence: CASRTGQGDSYNSPLHF.

The J gene is TRBJ2-7, the V gene TRBV21-1; the table's D call of TRBD1 was not tested on the DNA. TRBV21-1 is designated a pseudogene. This CDR3 is 18 amino acids long. CDR3 protein: CASSMPKRDRGRSYEQYF. The CDR3 DNA reads TGTGCCAGCAGCATGCCCAAGAGGGACAGGGGGCGATCCTACGAGCAGTACTTC.

V usage is TRBV19 and J usage is TRBJ1-4; tentative D call: TRBD1 (6 bases). V was shortened by 6 bases and J by 3 bases, with 11 bases between the two germline ends. This CDR3 has 14 residues. CDR1 is LNHDA, CDR2 SQIVND, per germline (reference sequence). CDR3 residues: CASRQGGSNEKLFF. The CDR3 DNA is TGTGCCAGTAGACAGGGTGGGTCTAATGAAAAACTGTTTTTT.

This chain uses TRBV28 with TRBJ1-1, with unresolved D. The CDR3 loop spans 15 amino acids. Trimming pared 1 base from V and 1 base from J, leaving 10 bases between. Per germline, CDR1 MDHEN and CDR2 SYDVKM. The chain's CDR3 is CASSLLEPENTEAFF. For the CDR3, the DNA is TGTGCCAGCAGTTTATTGGAACCGGAGAACACTGAAGCTTTCTTT. Supplemented by reference TRBV28 and TRBJ1-1, the full variable domain reads DVKVTQSSRYLVKRTGEKVFLECVQDMDHENMFWYRQDPGLGLRLIYFSYDVKMKEKGDIPEGYSVSREKKERFSLILESASTNQTSMYLCASSLLEPENTEAFFGQGTRLTVV.

This rearrangement joins TRBV7-8 to TRBJ2-5, with D perhaps matching TRBD1 (6 bases). Germline V gene lookup returns CDR1 SGHVS and CDR2 FQNEAQ. V was cut by 1 base and J by 5 bases, with 14 bases left in between. The CDR3 length is 15 residues. The CDR3 DNA reads as TGTGCCAGCAGCTTAGACAGGGTTCGATGGGAGACCCAGTACTTC. It translates to CASSLDRVRWETQYF.

Only a few counts were recorded for this clone. The genes are TRBV7-8 and TRBJ2-1; TRBD1 matches 8 bases. CDR3 length: 15 residues. Trimming at V came to 5 bases and at J to 0 bases, leaving 3 bases not matched to a gene. Looked up from germline, CDR1 is SGHVS and CDR2 is FQNEAQ. CDR3 sequence reads: CASSKGQGSYNEQFF. CDR3 nucleotides: TGTGCCAGCAGCAAAGGACAGGGCTCCTACAATGAGCAGTTCTTC.

CDR3 region: CATSDWGARDGLDEQFF. CDR3 bases: TGTGCCACCAGTGATTGGGGGGCCCGGGACGGTCTTGATGAGCAGTTCTTC. The chain is built from TRBV24-1 and TRBJ2-1, with D perhaps being TRBD1 or TRBD2 (6 bases each). The CDR3 spans 17 residues. The germline gives CDR1 KGHDR, CDR2 SFDVKD. V lost 2 bases and J lost 8, with 21 bases in between.

This sequence joins TRBV5-6 and TRBJ2-3; D may be TRBD2 (6 bases). CDR3 size: 14 residues. The germline CDR1 and CDR2 sequences are SGHDT and YYEEEE. Trimming removed 4 bases from V and 5 bases from J, with 14 bases in between. The CDR3 reads CASSTPTRGDTQYF. The CDR3 nucleotides read TGTGCCAGCAGCACCCCCACGCGGGGAGATACGCAGTATTTT.

This chain links TRBV2 with TRBJ1-6; 8 bases match TRBD1. Germline V gene lookup returns CDR1 SNHLY and CDR2 FYNNEI. Trimming took 6 bases from V and 3 from J; bases not matched to a gene: 4. CDR3 size: 15 residues. CDR3 residues: CASSPGTGYNSPLHF. CDR3 bases: TGTGCCAGCAGCCCCGGGACAGGCTATAATTCACCCCTCCACTTT.

The V gene is TRBV24-1, the J gene TRBJ1-4; D perhaps matches TRBD1 (6 bases). This CDR3 comprises 15 residues. The V end was cut by 4 bases, the J end by 7 bases, with 15 bases between. CDR1 KGHDR and CDR2 SFDVKD come from the germline V gene. CDR3 in amino acids: CATSDNSLGGEKLFF. The DNA of the CDR3 is TGTGCCACCAGTGACAACTCCCTAGGGGGTGAAAAACTGTTTTTT.

The V call is TRBV7-2, the J call TRBJ2-5; a possible D gene is TRBD2 (7 bases). This CDR3 comprises 15 residues. Trimming removed 4 bases from V and 0 bases from J, with 12 bases in between. Germline V gives CDR1 SGHTA, CDR2 FQGNSA. The CDR3: CASSSTGGHQETQYF. Written as DNA, the CDR3 is TGTGCCAGCAGCTCCACGGGGGGCCACCAAGAGACCCAGTACTTC. Based on the CDR3 plus reference TRBV7-2 and TRBJ2-5, the full variable domain is GAGVSQSPSNKVTEKGKDVELRCDPISGHTALYWYRQSLGQGLEFLIYFQGNSAPDKSGLPSDRFSAERTGGSVSTLTIQRTQQEDSAVYLCASSSTGGHQETQYFGPGTRLLVL.

V is TRBV21-1 and J is TRBJ1-2; no DNA check was done on the table's D call, TRBD1. TRBV21-1 is an annotated pseudogene. There are 14 residues in the CDR3. The CDR3 reads CASSKEQGPGGYTF. The CDR3 region has the DNA TGTGCCAGCAGCAAAGAACAGGGACCGGGAGGCTACACCTTC.

The count of this clone is one. The chain joins TRBV6-6 to TRBJ1-5, with D hard to call. V was clipped by 10 bases and J by 2 bases, with 3 bases between them. CDR1 and CDR2 from the germline V gene are MNHNY and SVGAGI (reference sequence). The CDR3 sequence is 10 residues long. CDR3 loop: CAIGNQPQHF. As DNA, the CDR3 is TGTGCCATCGGCAATCAGCCCCAGCATTTT.

This clone was observed a single time. The rearrangement uses TRBV7-8 and TRBJ2-7; D gene uncertain. The CDR3 runs to 14 residues. V lost 0 bases to trimming and J lost 3 bases, with 9 bases between them. Germline CDR1 reads SGHVS; CDR2 reads FQNEAQ. The CDR3: CASSLAKVVYEQYF. Here the CDR3 DNA reads TGTGCCAGCAGCTTAGCCAAAGTAGTCTACGAGCAGTACTTC.

The chain's CDR3 is CASSQGQGAYNSPLHF. Here the CDR3 DNA reads TGTGCCAGCAGCCAGGGGCAGGGGGCGTATAATTCACCCCTCCACTTT. V usage is TRBV3-1 (or the pseudogene TRBV3-2) and J usage is TRBJ1-6; 8 bases match TRBD1. This CDR3 region has 16 residues. Germline CDR1 reads LGHDT; CDR2 reads YNNKEL (reference sequence). The V and J ends lost 3 bases and 4 bases, in that order; junction bases with no gene match: 5.

The V and J genes are TRBV29-1 and TRBJ2-5; TRBD1 matches 9 bases. Germline V lookup: CDR1 SQVTM, CDR2 ANQGSEA. This CDR3 is built from 12 residues. The trim removed 7 bases at V and 5 bases at J, leaving 5 bases unmatched. CDR3 residues: CSATGTGETQYF. The DNA of the CDR3 is TGCAGCGCAACCGGGACAGGGGAGACCCAGTACTTC.

This chain uses TRBV6-5 with TRBJ2-7; perhaps D is TRBD1 or TRBD2 (5 bases each). This CDR3 has 13 residues. V was shortened by 7 bases and J by 5 bases, with 15 bases between the two germline ends. Germline V gene sequence: CDR1 MNHEY, CDR2 SVGAGI. The CDR3 nucleotides are TGTGCCAGCACCCTAGCAGGGCGCGACGAGCAGTACTTC. Protein sequence: CASTLAGRDEQYF.

This clone has only one observation. V usage is TRBV19 and J usage is TRBJ2-1; no clear D. The CDR3 runs to 14 residues. V gave up 7 bases and J gave up 6 bases, with 16 bases separating them. The germline V gene encodes CDR1 LNHDA and CDR2 SQIVND (reference sequence). The CDR3 sequence is CASTDPTTANEQFF. The CDR3 region has the DNA TGTGCCAGTACCGATCCCACCACAGCCAATGAGCAGTTCTTC. Drawing the rest from reference TRBV19 and TRBJ2-1, the complete variable domain is DGGITQSPKYLFRKEGQNVTLSCEQNLNHDAMYWYRQDPGQGLRLIYYSQIVNDFQKGDIAEGYSVSREKKESFPLTVTSAQKNPTAFYLCASTDPTTANEQFFGPGTRLTVL.

This sequence joins TRBV6-5 and TRBJ1-5, with D tentatively TRBD1 (5 bases). Germline CDR1 MNHEY, CDR2 SVGAGI. Trimming took off 7 bases at V and 2 bases at J, with 12 bases between the two ends. The CDR3 totals 14 residues. DNA of the CDR3: TGTGCCAGCACCGTGGGAGGGGGCAATCAGCCCCAGCATTTT. Amino acid sequence: CASTVGGGNQPQHF.

The chain has TRBV19 and TRBJ2-7; D unclear. V was trimmed by 5 bases and J by 7 bases, leaving 15 bases between them. This CDR3 has 13 residues. Germline V lookup: CDR1 LNHDA, CDR2 SQIVND (reference sequence). The CDR3 is CASSGPGVGEQYF. The CDR3 nucleotides are TGTGCCAGTAGTGGCCCCGGAGTTGGGGAGCAGTACTTC.

This clone has ten or more counts. This chain links TRBV3-1 (or the pseudogene TRBV3-2) with TRBJ1-3; a possible D gene is TRBD1 (5 bases). This CDR3 region has 11 residues. Trimming shortened V by 5 bases and J by 8 bases, and 7 bases separated the two germline ends. Germline V gene data show CDR1 as LGHDT and CDR2 as YNNKEL (reference sequence). CDR3 DNA sequence: TGTGCCAGCAGCAGGGGACACACCATATATTTT. It is translated as CASSRGHTIYF.